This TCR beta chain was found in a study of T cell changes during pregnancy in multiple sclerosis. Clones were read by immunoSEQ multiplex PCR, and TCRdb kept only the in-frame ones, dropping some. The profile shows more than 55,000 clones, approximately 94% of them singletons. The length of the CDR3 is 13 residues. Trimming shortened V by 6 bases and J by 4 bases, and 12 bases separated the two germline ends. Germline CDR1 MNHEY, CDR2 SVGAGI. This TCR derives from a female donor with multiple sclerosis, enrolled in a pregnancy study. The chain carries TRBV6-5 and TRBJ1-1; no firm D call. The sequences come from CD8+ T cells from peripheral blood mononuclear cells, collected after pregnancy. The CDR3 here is CASRLGEGTEAFF. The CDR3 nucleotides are TGTGCCAGCAGACTCGGGGAAGGCACTGAAGCTTTCTTT.